The source of this T cell receptor (beta chain) is a study of cytomegalovirus exposure and HLA in healthy donors. In the case of this clone: Its antigen is undetermined.

The PCR contained 60 Vbeta and 13 Jbeta primers. Only in-frame clones appear in the TCRdb table, and some are missing; sequencing was by immunoSEQ multiplex PCR. The sample table sets out 200,000 to 250,000 clones. General study results and limits: Sequencing likely generated an artifact that appeared as a cluster of highly shared sequence variants.

The sequencing sample was made of PBMCs. This receptor was obtained from a woman in her twenties or thirties in good health and CMV-seropositive.

In DNA, the CDR3 is TGTGCCAGGCCACAGGGGGCGAAAAATGGCTACACCTTC. It translates to CARPQGAKNGYTF. This chain uses TRBV5-4 with TRBJ1-2; TRBD1 aligns across 9 bases. From germline, CDR1 is SGHNT and CDR2 YYREEE (reference sequence). Germline trimming cut 8 bases from V and 6 bases from J; bases unmatched to any gene: 8. The length of the CDR3 is 13 residues.